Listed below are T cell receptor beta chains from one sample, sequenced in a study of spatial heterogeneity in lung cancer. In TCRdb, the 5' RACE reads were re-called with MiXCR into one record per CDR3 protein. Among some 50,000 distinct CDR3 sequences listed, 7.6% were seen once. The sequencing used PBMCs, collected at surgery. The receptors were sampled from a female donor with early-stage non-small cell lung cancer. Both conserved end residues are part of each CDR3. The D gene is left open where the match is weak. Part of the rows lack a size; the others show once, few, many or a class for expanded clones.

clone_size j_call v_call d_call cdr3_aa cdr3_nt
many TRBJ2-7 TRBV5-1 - CASSLAGARSNEQYF TGCGCCAGCAGCTTGGCGGGGGCGCGAAGCAACGAGCAGTACTTC
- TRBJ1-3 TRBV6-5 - CASSPRPGGPGNTIYF TGTGCCAGCAGTCCCCGGCCGGGGGGCCCTGGAAACACCATATATTTT
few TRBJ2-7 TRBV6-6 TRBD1 CASSARQGEYEQYF TGTGCCAGCAGTGCAAGACAGGGGGAGTACGAGCAGTACTTC
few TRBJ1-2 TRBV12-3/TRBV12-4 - CASTYREGYGYTF TGTGCCAGCACCTATCGCGAGGGCTATGGCTACACCTTC
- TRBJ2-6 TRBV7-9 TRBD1 CASSGGTGAVTGANVLTF TGTGCCAGCAGCGGGGGGACAGGGGCGGTGACTGGGGCCAACGTCCTGACTTTC
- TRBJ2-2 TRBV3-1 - CASSQDSGSPLDLTGELFF TGTGCCAGCAGCCAAGATAGCGGCTCACCACTAGACCTTACCGGGGAGCTGTTTTTT
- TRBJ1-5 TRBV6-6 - CASSWTADFNQPQHF TGTGCCAGCAGCTGGACAGCCGACTTCAATCAGCCCCAGCATTTT
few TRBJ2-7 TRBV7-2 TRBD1 CASSTQQGAYEQYF TGTGCCAGCAGCACACAACAGGGGGCCTACGAGCAGTACTTC
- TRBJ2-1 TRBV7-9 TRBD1 CASSFSRTGGADEQFF TGTGCCAGCAGCTTTAGCCGGACAGGGGGCGCCGATGAGCAGTTCTTC
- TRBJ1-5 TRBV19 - CASSSYREMSQHF TGTGCCAGTAGTAGCTACAGGGAAATGTCCCAGCATTTT
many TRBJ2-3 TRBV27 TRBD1 CASGDDRDRVTDTQYF TGTGCCAGCGGAGACGACCGGGACAGGGTCACAGATACGCAGTATTTT
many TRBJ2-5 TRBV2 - CASSGDRESTQYF TGTGCCAGCAGTGGGGACCGAGAGTCGACCCAGTACTTC
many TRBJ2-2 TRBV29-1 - CSYRKGLNTGELFF TGCAGCTATCGGAAGGGATTAAACACCGGGGAGCTGTTTTTT
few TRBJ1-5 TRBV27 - CASSFVGTNQPQHF TGTGCCAGCAGTTTTGTCGGGACTAATCAGCCCCAGCATTTT
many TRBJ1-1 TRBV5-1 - CASSLRTVNTEAFF TGCGCCAGCAGCCTTCGGACAGTGAACACTGAAGCTTTCTTT
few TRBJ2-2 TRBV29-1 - CSGYHPNTGELFF TGCAGCGGCTACCACCCGAACACCGGGGAGCTGTTTTTT
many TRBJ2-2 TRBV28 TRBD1 CASSFLTGGGTGELFF TGTGCCAGCAGTTTCCTGACAGGGGGGGGCACCGGGGAGCTGTTTTTT
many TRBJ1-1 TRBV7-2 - CASSLRGRTNTEAFF TGTGCCAGCAGCTTACGGGGACGGACGAACACTGAAGCTTTCTTT
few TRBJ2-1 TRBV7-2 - CASSFESAGTGEQFF TGTGCCAGCAGCTTCGAGTCGGCGGGGACTGGTGAGCAGTTCTTC
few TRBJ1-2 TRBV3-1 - CASSRGGGYTF TGTGCCAGCAGCCGTGGCGGGGGCTACACCTTC
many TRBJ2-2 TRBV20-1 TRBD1 CSASSGTVVSGELFF TGCAGTGCTAGCTCCGGGACAGTGGTGTCCGGGGAGCTGTTTTTT
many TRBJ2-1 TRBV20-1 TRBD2 CSASNGGYNEQFF TGCAGTGCTAGTAACGGGGGGTACAATGAGCAGTTCTTC
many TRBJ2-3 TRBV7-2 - CASSLGSGLWNSDTQYF TGTGCCAGCAGCTTAGGTTCGGGGCTTTGGAACTCAGATACGCAGTATTTT
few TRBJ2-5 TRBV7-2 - CASSRIGQQETQYF TGTGCCAGCAGCCGCATAGGGCAGCAAGAGACCCAGTACTTC
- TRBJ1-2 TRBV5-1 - CASNGDGTNYGYTF TGCGCCAGCAACGGGGACGGAACTAACTATGGCTACACCTTC
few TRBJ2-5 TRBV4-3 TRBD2 CASSPRSGGAGETQYF TGCGCCAGCAGCCCGAGGAGCGGGGGGGCCGGGGAGACCCAGTACTTC
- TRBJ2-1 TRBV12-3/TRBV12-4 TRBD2 CASSLLGLAGPNEQFF TGTGCCAGCAGTCTACTCGGACTAGCGGGGCCCAATGAGCAGTTCTTC
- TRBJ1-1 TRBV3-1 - CASSQDPQGRPTEAYF TGTGCCAGCAGCCAAGACCCGCAGGGGAGGCCGACTGAAGCTTACTTT
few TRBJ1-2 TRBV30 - CAWSVQGAAGYTF TGTGCCTGGAGTGTACAAGGGGCGGCTGGCTACACCTTC
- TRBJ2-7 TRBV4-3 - CASSQDRSGSFYEQYF TGCGCCAGCAGCCAAGACAGGTCGGGTAGCTTCTACGAGCAGTACTTC
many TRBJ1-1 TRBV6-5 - CASFLGVSGATEAFF TGTGCCAGCTTTTTGGGGGTATCGGGTGCCACTGAAGCTTTCTTT
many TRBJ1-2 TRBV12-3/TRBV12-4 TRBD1 CASSFGTDYGYTF TGTGCCAGCAGTTTCGGGACAGACTATGGCTACACCTTC
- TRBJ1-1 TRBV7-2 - CASSFPRNTEAFF TGTGCCAGCAGCTTCCCCCGGAACACTGAAGCTTTCTTT
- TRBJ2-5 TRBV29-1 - CSVQTQIQETQYF TGCAGCGTTCAAACACAGATCCAAGAGACCCAGTACTTC
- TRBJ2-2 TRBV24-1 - CATSDFRQFANTGELFF TGTGCCACCAGTGATTTCCGACAATTCGCGAACACCGGGGAGCTGTTTTTT
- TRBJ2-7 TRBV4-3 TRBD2 CASSQDAGGGYEQYF TGCGCCAGCAGCCAAGACGCGGGGGGGGGATACGAGCAGTACTTC
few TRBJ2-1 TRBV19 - CASSPLPLGIEQFF TGTGCCAGTAGTCCCCTTCCCTTGGGTATTGAGCAGTTCTTC
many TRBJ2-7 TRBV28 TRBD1 CASSLLDRENEQYF TGTGCCAGCAGTTTATTGGACAGGGAGAACGAGCAGTACTTC
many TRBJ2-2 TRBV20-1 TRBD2 CSARGGGGNTGELFF TGCAGTGCCCGGGGTGGCGGGGGTAACACCGGGGAGCTGTTTTTT
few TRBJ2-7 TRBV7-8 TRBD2 CASTPRGGGEQYF TGTGCCAGCACCCCCCGGGGGGGAGGCGAGCAGTACTTC
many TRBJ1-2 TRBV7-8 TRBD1 CASSFRGTGMGYGYTF TGTGCCAGCAGCTTCCGGGGGACAGGGATGGGCTATGGCTACACCTTC
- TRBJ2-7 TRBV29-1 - CSVYGTESNYEQYF TGCAGCGTTTACGGGACCGAATCCAACTACGAGCAGTACTTC
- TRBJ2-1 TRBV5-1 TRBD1 CASSWGTANNEQFF TGCGCCAGCAGCTGGGGGACAGCCAACAATGAGCAGTTCTTC
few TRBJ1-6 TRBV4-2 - CASSEGGAYSSSSYNSPLHF TGTGCCAGCAGCGAAGGGGGGGCTTACAGCTCGAGCTCCTATAATTCACCCCTCCACTTT
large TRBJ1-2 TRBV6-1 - CATTERPGPFYGYTF TGTGCCACCACCGAGCGGCCAGGGCCTTTCTATGGCTACACCTTC
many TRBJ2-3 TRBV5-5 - CASSLVGAAITDTQYF TGTGCCAGCAGCTTGGTAGGGGCCGCTATTACAGATACGCAGTATTTT
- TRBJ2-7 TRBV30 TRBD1 CAWKEDRTSYEQYF TGTGCCTGGAAAGAGGACAGGACCTCCTACGAGCAGTACTTC
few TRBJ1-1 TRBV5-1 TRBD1 CASSLGDSSEAFF TGCGCCAGCAGCTTGGGGGACAGTTCCGAAGCTTTCTTT
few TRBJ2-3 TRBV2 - CASQDLAGPRTDTQYF TGTGCCAGCCAGGATCTCGCGGGGCCACGCACAGATACGCAGTATTTT
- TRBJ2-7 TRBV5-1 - CASSLEDGSYEQYF TGCGCCAGCAGCTTGGAGGACGGTTCCTACGAGCAGTACTTC
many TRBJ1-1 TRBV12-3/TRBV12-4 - CASSLKRTEAFF TGTGCCAGCAGCCTCAAACGCACTGAAGCTTTCTTT
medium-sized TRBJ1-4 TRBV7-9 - CASSGRRGDEKLFF TGTGCCAGCAGCGGGCGACGGGGGGATGAAAAACTGTTTTTT
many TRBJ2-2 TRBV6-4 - CASSEDGTGGLARNTGELFF TGTGCCAGCAGCGAAGACGGAACCGGTGGGCTAGCTAGAAACACCGGGGAGCTGTTTTTT
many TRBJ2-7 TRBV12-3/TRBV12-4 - CASSSQAPGEQYF TGTGCCAGCAGTTCACAGGCGCCGGGGGAGCAGTACTTC
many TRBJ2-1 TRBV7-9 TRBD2 CASSFGLDSPEQFF TGTGCCAGCAGCTTTGGACTAGATTCACCGGAGCAGTTCTTC
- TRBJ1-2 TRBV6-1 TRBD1 CASSEPRTGSRGDNYGYTF TGTGCCAGCAGTGAACCCAGGACAGGGTCCCGAGGGGATAACTATGGCTACACCTTC
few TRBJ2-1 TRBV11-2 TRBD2 CASSLGPSGDNEQFF TGTGCCAGCAGCTTAGGCCCTAGCGGAGACAATGAGCAGTTCTTC
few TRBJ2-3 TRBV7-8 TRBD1 CASETMAGGGTDTQYF TGTGCCAGTGAGACGATGGCAGGGGGTGGAACAGATACGCAGTATTTT
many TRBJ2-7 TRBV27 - CATLSRVHEQYF TGTGCCACCCTTTCTAGGGTCCACGAGCAGTACTTC
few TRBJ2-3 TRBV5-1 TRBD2 CASSFIAGDDTQYF TGCGCCAGCAGCTTCATAGCGGGGGATGATACGCAGTATTTT